There are a few counts of the clone carrying this T cell receptor (beta chain). Trimming stripped 0 bases from V and 2 bases from J, with 10 bases between. Germline lookup yields CDR1 MNHEY and CDR2 SVGAGI. The CDR3 has 16 residues. These data come from a study of identical twins. TCRdb analysed the 5' RACE reads with MiXCR anew, one entry per CDR3 protein. In the table there are 420,000 or so distinct CDR3 sequences, about a fifth of which are singletons. J is TRBJ2-2 and V is TRBV6-5; possible D gene TRBD2, 5 bases. This TCR was sampled from a man in his fifties in good health. Sequencing used naive T cells sorted from blood. CDR3 amino acids: CASSYSRAVNTGELFF. CDR3 DNA: TGTGCCAGCAGTTACTCGAGGGCAGTTAACACCGGGGAGCTGTTTTTT.